Listed below are T cell receptor beta chains from one sample, sequenced in a study of shared clonotypes between healthy human individuals. Only in-frame clones appear in the TCRdb table, and some are missing; sequencing was by immunoSEQ multiplex PCR. The sample lists a few million clones; more than 85% were seen once. Sample: naive CD4+ T cells from PBMCs. Receptors originate from a man aged 18 to 35 in good health. Some clones in this sample may be carry-over from other donors' samples. The CDR3 runs from the conserved cysteine through the conserved F or W. The D gene is left open where the match is weak. Rows give clone size only sometimes, using once, few, many, or a class for an expanded clone.

TRBV14,TRBJ1-4,-,-,TGTGCCAGCAGCCGGGGAGGGTTTAATGAAAAACTGTTTTTT,CASSRGGFNEKLFF
TRBV5-4,TRBJ1-2,TRBD1,-,TGTGCCAGCACCTGGGACAGTCAAACGGGGAATGGCTACACCTTC,CASTWDSQTGNGYTF
TRBV2,TRBJ2-1,TRBD2,-,TGTGCCAGCAGTGATTTTACGGGAGGGCCGCAGCATGAGCAGTTCTTC,CASSDFTGGPQHEQFF
TRBV10-1,TRBJ2-1,-,-,TGCGCCAGCAGTCCTGGACCTAATCCCTACAATGAGCAGTTCTTC,CASSPGPNPYNEQFF
TRBV5-6,TRBJ2-7,TRBD1,-,TGTGCCAGCAGCTTGGTAACAGGGGGTAGGGAGCAGTACTTC,CASSLVTGGREQYF
TRBV6-1,TRBJ1-4,TRBD1,-,TGTGCCAGCAGTGAACAGGGGGCGCGGGCTGAAAAACTGTTTTTT,CASSEQGARAEKLFF
TRBV7-2,TRBJ1-4,-,-,TGTGCCAGCAGCGCACAGGGAAGGGGTAATGAAAAACTGTTTTTT,CASSAQGRGNEKLFF
TRBV5-4,TRBJ1-2,-,-,TGTGCCAGCAGCTTGTCCGGGGGTAGCTATGGCTACACCTTC,CASSLSGGSYGYTF
TRBV19,TRBJ2-7,-,-,TGTGCCAGTAGTATAGCCCGGGACCGCTCCTACGAGCAGTACTTC,CASSIARDRSYEQYF
TRBV7-3,TRBJ2-1,-,-,TGTGCCAGCAGCTTAATGGAGGGCCCCCTCAATGAGCAGTTCTTC,CASSLMEGPLNEQFF
TRBV28,TRBJ2-7,-,-,TGTGCCAGCAGTTGGCCAGGTTCCTACGAGCAGTACTTC,CASSWPGSYEQYF
TRBV5-8,TRBJ2-5,-,-,TGTGCCAGCAGCTCAGGGGATTTACGGAAAGAGACCCAGTACTTC,CASSSGDLRKETQYF
TRBV6-1,TRBJ1-4,-,once,TGTGCCAGCAGCCCTAGGCCGTCGGGGGATGAAAAACTGTTTTTT,CASSPRPSGDEKLFF
TRBV10-3,TRBJ1-6,TRBD1,-,TGTGCCATCAGGGGGACAGGGAGCAATTCACCCCTCCACTTT,CAIRGTGSNSPLHF
TRBV4-2,TRBJ2-3,TRBD2,-,TGTGCCAGCAGCCAGCCACCGGGACTAGCGGGAGTGATGGGTAGCACAGATACGCAGTATTTT,CASSQPPGLAGVMGSTDTQYF
TRBV5-1,TRBJ2-5,TRBD2,-,TGCGCCAGCAGCTCCCCACTAGCGGGTCGACAAGAGACCCAGTACTTC,CASSSPLAGRQETQYF
TRBV6-6,TRBJ2-3,-,-,TGTGCCAGCAGCTACACAGGACTAAAAAACACAGATACGCAGTATTTT,CASSYTGLKNTDTQYF
TRBV10-1,TRBJ1-1,-,-,TGCGCCAGCAGTGAACACGGGGGTCTCGGGACTGAAGCTTTCTTT,CASSEHGGLGTEAFF
TRBV7-2,TRBJ2-1,TRBD2,-,TGTGCCAGCAGCTCTCCGGGACTAGCGGGGCAGCAGTTCTTC,CASSSPGLAGQQFF
TRBV19,TRBJ2-7,-,-,TGTGCCAGTAGTATATCACCGTACTACGAGCAGTACTTC,CASSISPYYEQYF
TRBV28,TRBJ2-3,-,-,TGTGCCAGCAGTAAGGGGGGGTCGGGATTCACAGATACGCAGTATTTT,CASSKGGSGFTDTQYF
TRBV2,TRBJ1-1,-,-,TGTGCCAGCAGTGAACAGGGTACGCCGGAAGCTTTCTTT,CASSEQGTPEAFF
TRBV29-1,TRBJ2-5,-,-,TGCAGCGTTGGTGGGCGTCGAGAGACCCAGTACTTC,CSVGGRRETQYF
TRBV15,TRBJ2-2,-,-,TGTGCCACCAGCAGCTACATACTCGAGGCCACCGGGGAGCTGTTTTTT,CATSSYILEATGELFF
TRBV5-5,TRBJ2-1,TRBD2,-,TGTGCCAGCAGGCTGGGACTAGCGGCCTCCTACAATGAGCAGTTCTTC,CASRLGLAASYNEQFF
TRBV5-1,TRBJ2-1,TRBD2,once,TGCGCCAGCAGCTTGGCCAGACTAGCGGGAAGCAATGAGCAGTTCTTC,CASSLARLAGSNEQFF
TRBV7-2,TRBJ2-1,-,-,TGTGCCAGCAGCCCACTATCTGAGCAGTTCTTC,CASSPLSEQFF
TRBV6-6,TRBJ1-1,-,-,TGTGCCAGCAGTTACGGTTCCTTCAACACTGAAGCTTTCTTT,CASSYGSFNTEAFF
TRBV12-1,TRBJ2-7,-,-,TGTGCCAGCAGCTTTGTCCGACAGGGGCGAAACGAGCAGTACTTC,CASSFVRQGRNEQYF